What follows is one TCR beta chain and its context. Its antigen is not known. The data originate from a study of T-cell reconstitution after alpha-beta-depleted transplantation in children. The CDR3 runs to 12 residues. Trimming left V 4 bases short and J 6 bases short, with 8 bases between. Study-wide points: In patients about two months after transplant, alpha-beta T cells reportedly arose from several hundred expanded graft clones. When one year had passed after transplant, most T-cell counts and diversity came from newly produced T cells.

Unique molecular identifiers were used to barcode this TCRbeta library. A single record per CDR3 protein comes from TCRdb applying MiXCR to the PCR reads. The table records 600,000 to 700,000 distinct CDR3 sequences, around 12% of them present only once. This clonotype was sampled from a girl aged 2-10 years with congenital amegakaryocytic thrombocytopenia, due to receive a stem cell transplant. The sample here was PBMCs, taken before TCRalphabeta/CD19-depleted stem cell transplant. The chain employs TRBV12-3 or TRBV12-4 and TRBJ2-3, with a possible D match to TRBD2 (5 bases). For the CDR3, the DNA is TGTGCCAGCAGTTATGGGGAGGATACGCAGTATTTT. Translated, it gives CASSYGEDTQYF.